Listed below are T cell receptor beta chains from one sample, sequenced in a study of CD8 T cells in Susac syndrome. One entry per CDR3 protein, called by TCRdb with MiXCR from the immunoSEQ multiplex PCR reads. The sample consists of about 90,000 distinct CDR3 sequences, 95% to 96% of them appearing once. Sequencing was carried out using CD8+ T cells from PBMCs. The receptors come from a human donor with Susac syndrome. The CDR3 runs from the conserved cysteine through the conserved F or W. D genes are given only for firm matches. The size field is filled for only some rows; it gives once, few, many or a size class.

V,size,J,D,DNA,CDR3
TRBV15,.,TRBJ2-3,.,TGTGCCACCAGCAGAGCATCCTGGACGGGGACCGGGGGTGATACGCAGTATTTT,CATSRASWTGTGGDTQYF
TRBV7-9,.,TRBJ2-7,TRBD1,TGTGCCAGCAGCTTCCCCGGACAGGGGAAGGATAGCTCCTACGAGCAGTACTTC,CASSFPGQGKDSSYEQYF
TRBV20-1,once,TRBJ1-1,TRBD1,TGCAGTGCTATGGGACAGCGGCTAGCTTTCTTT,CSAMGQRLAFF
TRBV20-1,once,TRBJ1-4,TRBD1,TGCAGTGCGCATCCAGGGGGCACTAATGAAAAACTGTTTTTT,CSAHPGGTNEKLFF
TRBV5-1,.,TRBJ2-5,TRBD2,TGCGCCAGCAGCGCCGGGACTACCGAGGAGACCCAGTACTTC,CASSAGTTEETQYF
TRBV19,.,TRBJ1-6,TRBD1,TGTGCCAGTAGTTCCAGGGGGCTCAATTCACCCCTCCACTTT,CASSSRGLNSPLHF
TRBV18,.,TRBJ2-5,TRBD1,TGTGCCAGCTCACCTTTGGGACAGATTCAAGAGACCCAGTACTTC,CASSPLGQIQETQYF
TRBV30,.,TRBJ1-1,.,TGTGCCTGGACCCAAGGAAAGGGGCGTAGGGTCATGAACACTGAAGCTTTCTTT,CAWTQGKGRRVMNTEAFF
TRBV30,.,TRBJ1-4,.,TGTGCCTGGAGTGTGGGGAGGAATGAAAAACTGTTTTTT,CAWSVGRNEKLFF
TRBV29-1,.,TRBJ2-7,.,TGCAGCGTTGAAATTGAAGGCAGGAGCTCCTACGAGCAGTACTTC,CSVEIEGRSSYEQYF
TRBV27,few,TRBJ2-3,.,TGTGCCAGCAGTTTGGCAGATACGCAGTATTTT,CASSLADTQYF
TRBV20-1,.,TRBJ2-4,.,TGCAGTGCTAGAGATGTTGGAGGGACCACAAAGAACATTCAGTACTTC,CSARDVGGTTKNIQYF
TRBV24-1,.,TRBJ2-3,TRBD2,TGTGCCACCAGTGACCCTCTAGGACTAGCGTTCGCAGATACGCAGTATTTT,CATSDPLGLAFADTQYF
TRBV6-2/TRBV6-3,.,TRBJ1-5,TRBD1,TGTGCCAGCAGTTACCCCGGGACAGGTCAAAATCAGCCCCAGCATTTT,CASSYPGTGQNQPQHF
TRBV28,.,TRBJ2-1,TRBD1,TGTGCCAGCAGGCTTGCCGGGACAGGGGGCGATGAGCAGTTCTTC,CASRLAGTGGDEQFF
TRBV15,.,TRBJ2-7,.,TGTGCCACCAGCAGAGGGGACGGGACCTACGAGCAGTACTTC,CATSRGDGTYEQYF
TRBV20-1,.,TRBJ1-5,.,TGCAGTGCCGGGCGACCTAATCAGCCCCAGCATTTT,CSAGRPNQPQHF
TRBV13,.,TRBJ1-6,.,TGTGCCAGCAGCCGGGACGATAATTCACCCCTCCACTTT,CASSRDDNSPLHF
TRBV7-2,once,TRBJ2-7,TRBD2,TGTGCCAGCAGCCCCGATGGAAGCGGGGGATACGAGCAGTACTTC,CASSPDGSGGYEQYF
TRBV5-1,once,TRBJ1-5,TRBD1,TGCGCCAGCAGCCCCGGACAGGAAGGCCAGCCCCAGCATTTT,CASSPGQEGQPQHF
TRBV28,.,TRBJ2-7,.,TGTGCCAGCAGTTTATCTGGACGGTTTTGGGAGCAGTACTTC,CASSLSGRFWEQYF
TRBV11-1,.,TRBJ1-1,.,TGTGCCAGCAGCCCGGGACTCCGGAGTGGTGAAGCTTTCTTT,CASSPGLRSGEAFF
TRBV30,.,TRBJ1-1,.,TGTGCCTGGAGTTTCCCCATGAACACTGAAGCTTTCTTT,CAWSFPMNTEAFF
TRBV28,.,TRBJ2-7,.,TGTGCCAGCAGTGTGACAGATCCCTCCTACGAGCAGTACTTC,CASSVTDPSYEQYF
TRBV7-9,.,TRBJ1-1,.,TGTGCCAGCAGCTCCCTACCGGGATTGAACACTGAAGCTTTCTTT,CASSSLPGLNTEAFF